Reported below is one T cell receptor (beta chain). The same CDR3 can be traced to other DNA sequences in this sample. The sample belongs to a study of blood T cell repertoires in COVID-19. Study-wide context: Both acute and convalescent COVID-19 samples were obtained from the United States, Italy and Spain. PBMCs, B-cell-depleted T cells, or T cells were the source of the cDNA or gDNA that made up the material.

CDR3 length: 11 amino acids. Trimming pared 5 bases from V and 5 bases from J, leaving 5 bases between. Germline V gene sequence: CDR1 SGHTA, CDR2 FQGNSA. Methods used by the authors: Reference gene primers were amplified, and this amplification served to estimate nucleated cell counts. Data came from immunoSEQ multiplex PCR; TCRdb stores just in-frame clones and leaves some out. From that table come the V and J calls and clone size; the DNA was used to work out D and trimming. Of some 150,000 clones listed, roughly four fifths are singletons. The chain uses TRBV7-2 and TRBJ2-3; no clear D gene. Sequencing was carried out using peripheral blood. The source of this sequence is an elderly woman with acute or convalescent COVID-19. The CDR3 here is CASSLRDTQYF. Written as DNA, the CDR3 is TGTGCCAGCAGCCTGAGAGATACGCAGTATTTT.